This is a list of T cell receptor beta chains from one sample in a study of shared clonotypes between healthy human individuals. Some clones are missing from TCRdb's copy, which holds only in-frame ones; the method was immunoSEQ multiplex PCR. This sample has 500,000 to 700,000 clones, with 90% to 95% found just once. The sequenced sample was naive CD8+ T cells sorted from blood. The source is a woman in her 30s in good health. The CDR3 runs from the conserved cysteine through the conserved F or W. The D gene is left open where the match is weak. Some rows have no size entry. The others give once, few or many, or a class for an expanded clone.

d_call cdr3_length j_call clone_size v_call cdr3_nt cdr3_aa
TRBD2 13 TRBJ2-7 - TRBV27 TGTGCCAGCAGTTTTATCCTAGCGGGAGAGCAGTACTTC CASSFILAGEQYF
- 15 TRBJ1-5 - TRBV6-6 TGTGCCAGCAGTCGCGGAACAGACGGCAATCAGCCCCAGCATTTT CASSRGTDGNQPQHF
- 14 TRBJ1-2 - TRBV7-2 TGTGCCAGCAGCCCAACGACAGGATTCGATGGCTACACCTTC CASSPTTGFDGYTF
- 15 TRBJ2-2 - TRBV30 TGTGCCTGGATCTGGCTGGGGCAGGGCACCGGGGAGCTGTTTTTT CAWIWLGQGTGELFF
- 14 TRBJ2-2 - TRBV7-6 TGTGCCAGCAGCTCCGACACTCCCCCCGGGGAGCTGTTTTTT CASSSDTPPGELFF
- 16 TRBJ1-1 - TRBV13 TGTGCCAGCAGCCCGGGCCCCAGTGCCTCGGAGCCTGAAGCTTTCTTT CASSPGPSASEPEAFF
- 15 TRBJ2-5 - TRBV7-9 TGTGCCAGCAGCTTAGGGGGCTACACCCTCGAGACCCAGTACTTC CASSLGGYTLETQYF
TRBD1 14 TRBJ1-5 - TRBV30 TGTGCCTGGGAGGAGGGGACAGGGCGACAGCCCCAGCATTTT CAWEEGTGRQPQHF
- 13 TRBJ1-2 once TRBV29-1 TGCAGCGCCAAAATGGGGGGGCGACGTGGCTACACCTTC CSAKMGGRRGYTF
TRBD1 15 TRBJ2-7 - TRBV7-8 TGTGCCAGCAGCTCGCGGGACAGGGCAAAATTTGAGCAGTACTTC CASSSRDRAKFEQYF
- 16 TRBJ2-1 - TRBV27 TGTGCCAGCAGTTTAAAGTTCGAACCAGGGGTAGGTGAGCAGTTCTTC CASSLKFEPGVGEQFF
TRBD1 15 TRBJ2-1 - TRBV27 TGTGCCAGCTCCCCCCGGGACAGGGGATACAATGAGCAGTTCTTC CASSPRDRGYNEQFF
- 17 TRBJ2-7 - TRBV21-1 TGTGCCAGCAAACTCACCGGAGACCGACACGGCATCTACGAGCAGTACTTC CASKLTGDRHGIYEQYF
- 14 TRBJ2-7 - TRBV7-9 TGTGCCAGCAGCTTAGTGACAGCGACCTACGAGCAGTACTTC CASSLVTATYEQYF
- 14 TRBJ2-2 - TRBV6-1 TGTGCCAGCAGTGTGGCGGGGAGCGGCGGGGAGCTGTTTTTT CASSVAGSGGELFF
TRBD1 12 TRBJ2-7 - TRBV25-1 TGTGCCTCGGGACAGGTGATCTACGAGCAGTACTTC CASGQVIYEQYF
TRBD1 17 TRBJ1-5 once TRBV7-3 TGTGCCAGCAGCTTATTTTGCTGGGGACAGTACAATCAGCCCCAGCATTTT CASSLFCWGQYNQPQHF
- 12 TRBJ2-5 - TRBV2 TGTGCCAGCCGTGGGGGTCTGGAGACCCAGTACTTC CASRGGLETQYF
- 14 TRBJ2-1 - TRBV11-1 TGTGCCAGCAGCTTAGAAGGGCTCTACAATGAGCAGTTCTTC CASSLEGLYNEQFF
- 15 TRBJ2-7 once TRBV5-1 TGCGCCAGCAGCTTGGTCGTAGGTGACGCGGGCGAGCAGTACTTC CASSLVVGDAGEQYF